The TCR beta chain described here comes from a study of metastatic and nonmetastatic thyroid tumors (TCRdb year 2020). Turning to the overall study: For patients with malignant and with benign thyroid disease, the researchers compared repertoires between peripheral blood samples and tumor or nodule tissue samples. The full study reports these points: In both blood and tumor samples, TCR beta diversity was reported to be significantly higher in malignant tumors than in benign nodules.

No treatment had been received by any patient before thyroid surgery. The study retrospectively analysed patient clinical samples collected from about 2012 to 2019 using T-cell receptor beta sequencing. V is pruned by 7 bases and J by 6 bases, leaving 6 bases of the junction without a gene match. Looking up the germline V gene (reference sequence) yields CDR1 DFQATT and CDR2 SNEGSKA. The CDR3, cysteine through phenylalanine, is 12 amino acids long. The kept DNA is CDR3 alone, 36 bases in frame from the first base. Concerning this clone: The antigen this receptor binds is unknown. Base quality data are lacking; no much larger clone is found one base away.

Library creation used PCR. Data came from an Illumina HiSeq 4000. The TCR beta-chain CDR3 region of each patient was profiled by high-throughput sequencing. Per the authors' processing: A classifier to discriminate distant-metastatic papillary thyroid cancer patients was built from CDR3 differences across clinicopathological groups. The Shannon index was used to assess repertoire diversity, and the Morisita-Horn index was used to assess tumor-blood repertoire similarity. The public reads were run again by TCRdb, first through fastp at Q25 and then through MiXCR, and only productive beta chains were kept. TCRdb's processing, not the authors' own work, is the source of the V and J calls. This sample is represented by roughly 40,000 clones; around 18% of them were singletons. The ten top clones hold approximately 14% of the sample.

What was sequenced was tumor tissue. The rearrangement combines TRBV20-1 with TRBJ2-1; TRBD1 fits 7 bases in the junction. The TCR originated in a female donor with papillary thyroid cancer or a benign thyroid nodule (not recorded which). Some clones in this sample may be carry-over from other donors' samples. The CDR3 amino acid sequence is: CSERRQGNEQFF. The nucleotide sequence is TGCAGTGAGAGACGACAGGGCAATGAGCAGTTCTTC.